The sequence of this TCR beta chain was determined in a study of PD-L1 blockade in urothelial cancer. This table comes from immunoSEQ multiplex PCR, and its TCRdb copy is limited to in-frame clones, with some not included. The sample includes more than 55,000 clones, 86% of them seen just once. The study enrolled patients with locally advanced or metastatic urothelial carcinoma. Germline V lookup: CDR1 LNHNV, CDR2 YYDKDF (reference sequence). Losses at the gene ends were 7 bases for V and 0 bases for J; bases not matched to a gene: 5. This CDR3 is built from 15 residues. The sample consisted of PBMCs, taken around atezolizumab (anti-PD-L1) treatment. The rearrangement joins TRBV15 to TRBJ2-1; TRBD1 aligns across 8 bases. The source is a man aged 45 to 65 with urothelial cancer. The CDR3: CATTPDRDSYNEQFF. CDR3 DNA sequence: TGTGCCACCACCCCGGACAGGGACTCCTACAATGAGCAGTTCTTC.